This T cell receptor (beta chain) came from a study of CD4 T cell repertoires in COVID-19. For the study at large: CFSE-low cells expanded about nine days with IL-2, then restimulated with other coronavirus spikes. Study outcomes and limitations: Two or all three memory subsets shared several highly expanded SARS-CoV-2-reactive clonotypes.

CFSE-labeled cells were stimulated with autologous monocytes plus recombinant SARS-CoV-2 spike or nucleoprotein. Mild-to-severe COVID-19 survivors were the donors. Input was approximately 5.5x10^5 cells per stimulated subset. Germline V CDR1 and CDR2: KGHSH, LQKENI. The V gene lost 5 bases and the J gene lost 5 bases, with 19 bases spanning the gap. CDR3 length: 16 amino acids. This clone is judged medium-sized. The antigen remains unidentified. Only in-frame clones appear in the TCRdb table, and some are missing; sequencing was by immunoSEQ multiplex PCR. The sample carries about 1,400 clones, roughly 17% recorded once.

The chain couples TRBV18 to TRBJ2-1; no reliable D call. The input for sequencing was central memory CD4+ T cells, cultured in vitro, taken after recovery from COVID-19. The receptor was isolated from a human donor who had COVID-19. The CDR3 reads CASSSGVSGGDNEQFF. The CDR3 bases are TGTGCCAGCTCAAGTGGGGTTTCCGGTGGAGACAATGAGCAGTTCTTC.